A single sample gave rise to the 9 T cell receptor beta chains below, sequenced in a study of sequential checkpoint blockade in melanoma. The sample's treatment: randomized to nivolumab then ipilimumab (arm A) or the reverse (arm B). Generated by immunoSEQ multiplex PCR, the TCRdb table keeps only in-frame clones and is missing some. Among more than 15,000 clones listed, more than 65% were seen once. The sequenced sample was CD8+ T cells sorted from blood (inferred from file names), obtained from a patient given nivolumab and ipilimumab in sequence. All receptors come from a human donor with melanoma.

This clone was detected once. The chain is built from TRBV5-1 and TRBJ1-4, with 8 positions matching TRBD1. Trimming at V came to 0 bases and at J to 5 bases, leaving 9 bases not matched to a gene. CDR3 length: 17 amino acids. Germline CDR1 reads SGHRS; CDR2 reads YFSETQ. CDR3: CASSLAEGQVLNEKLFF. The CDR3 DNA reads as TGCGCCAGCAGCTTGGCGGAGGGACAGGTGTTGAATGAAAAACTGTTTTTT.

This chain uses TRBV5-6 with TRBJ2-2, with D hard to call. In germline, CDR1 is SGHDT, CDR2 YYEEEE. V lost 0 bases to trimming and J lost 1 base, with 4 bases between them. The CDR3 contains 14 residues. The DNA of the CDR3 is TGTGCCAGCAGCTTGGCAGGGAACACCGGGGAGCTGTTTTTT. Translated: CASSLAGNTGELFF.

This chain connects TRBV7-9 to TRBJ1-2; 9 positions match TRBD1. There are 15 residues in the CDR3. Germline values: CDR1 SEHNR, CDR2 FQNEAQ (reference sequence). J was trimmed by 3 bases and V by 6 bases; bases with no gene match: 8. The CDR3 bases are TGTGCCAGCAGACAAAGGGGGGACAGGGACTATGGCTACACCTTC. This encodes CASRQRGDRDYGYTF. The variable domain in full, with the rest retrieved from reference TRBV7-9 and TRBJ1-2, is DTGVSQNPRHKITKRGQNVTFRCDPISEHNRLYWYRQTLGQGPEFLTYFQNEAQLEKSRLLSDRFSAERPKGSFSTLEIQRTEQGDSAMYLCASRQRGDRDYGYTFGSGTRLTVV.

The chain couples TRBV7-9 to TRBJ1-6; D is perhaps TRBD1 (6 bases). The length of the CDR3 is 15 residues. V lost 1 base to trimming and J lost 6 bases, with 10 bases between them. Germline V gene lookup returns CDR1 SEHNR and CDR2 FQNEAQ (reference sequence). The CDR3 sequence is CASSLVRGSNSPLHF. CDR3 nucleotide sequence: TGTGCCAGCAGCTTAGTCAGGGGCTCTAATTCACCCCTCCACTTT.

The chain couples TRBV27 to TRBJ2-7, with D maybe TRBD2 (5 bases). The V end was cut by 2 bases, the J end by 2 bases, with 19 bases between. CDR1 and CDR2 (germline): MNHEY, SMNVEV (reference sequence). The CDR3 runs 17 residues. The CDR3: CASSLGFAGRNPYEQYF. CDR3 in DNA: TGTGCCAGCAGTTTAGGGTTTGCGGGCAGGAATCCCTACGAGCAGTACTTC.

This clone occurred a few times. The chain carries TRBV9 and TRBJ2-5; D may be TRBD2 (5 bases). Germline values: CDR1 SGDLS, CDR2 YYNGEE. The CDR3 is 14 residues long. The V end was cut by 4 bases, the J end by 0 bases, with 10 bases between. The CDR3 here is CASSPGIYQETQYF. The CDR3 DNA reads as TGTGCCAGCAGCCCCGGGATTTACCAAGAGACCCAGTACTTC. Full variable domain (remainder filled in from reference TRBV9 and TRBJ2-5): DSGVTQTPKHLITATGQRVTLRCSPRSGDLSVYWYQQSLDQGLQFLIQYYNGEERAKGNILERFSAQQFPDLHSELNLSSLELGDSALYFCASSPGIYQETQYFGPGTRLLVL.

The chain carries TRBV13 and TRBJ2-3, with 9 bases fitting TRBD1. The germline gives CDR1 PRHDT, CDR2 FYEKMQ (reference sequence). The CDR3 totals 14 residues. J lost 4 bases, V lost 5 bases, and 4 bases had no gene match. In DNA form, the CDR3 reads TGTGCCAGCAGCCTGGGACAGGGCCCAGATACGCAGTATTTT. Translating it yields CASSLGQGPDTQYF.

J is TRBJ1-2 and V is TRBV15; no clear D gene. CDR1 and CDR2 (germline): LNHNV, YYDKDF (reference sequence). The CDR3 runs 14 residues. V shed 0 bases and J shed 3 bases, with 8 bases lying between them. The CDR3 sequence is CATSRDLYDYGYTF. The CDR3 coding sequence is TGTGCCACCAGCAGAGATCTCTATGACTATGGCTACACCTTC.

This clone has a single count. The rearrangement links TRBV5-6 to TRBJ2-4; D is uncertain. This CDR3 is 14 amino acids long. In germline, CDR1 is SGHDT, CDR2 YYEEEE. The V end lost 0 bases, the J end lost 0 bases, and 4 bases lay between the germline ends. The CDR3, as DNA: TGTGCCAGCAGCTTGGGGCTAGCCAAAAACATTCAGTACTTC. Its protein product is CASSLGLAKNIQYF.